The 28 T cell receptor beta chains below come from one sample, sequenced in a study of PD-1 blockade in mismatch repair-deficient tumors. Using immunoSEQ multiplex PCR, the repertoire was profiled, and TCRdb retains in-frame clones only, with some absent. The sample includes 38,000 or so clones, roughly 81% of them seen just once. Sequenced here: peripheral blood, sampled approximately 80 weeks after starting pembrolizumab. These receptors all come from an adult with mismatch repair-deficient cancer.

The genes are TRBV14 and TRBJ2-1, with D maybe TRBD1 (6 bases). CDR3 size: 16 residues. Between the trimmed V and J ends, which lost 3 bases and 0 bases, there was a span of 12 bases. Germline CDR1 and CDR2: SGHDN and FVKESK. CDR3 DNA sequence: TGTGCCAGCAGCCAGCAGGGGTCCCTCTCCTACAATGAGCAGTTCTTC. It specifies CASSQQGSLSYNEQFF.

The CDR3 coding sequence is TGTGCCAGCAGTTTAGAGCGGTCGAGCTCCTACAATGAGCAGTTCTTC. Translating it yields CASSLERSSSYNEQFF. This sequence joins TRBV27 and TRBJ2-1; possible D gene TRBD2, 5 bases. CDR1 is MNHEY and CDR2 is SMNVEV in the germline V gene (reference sequence). The CDR3 totals 16 residues. V was trimmed by 2 bases and J by 0 bases, leaving 11 bases between them.

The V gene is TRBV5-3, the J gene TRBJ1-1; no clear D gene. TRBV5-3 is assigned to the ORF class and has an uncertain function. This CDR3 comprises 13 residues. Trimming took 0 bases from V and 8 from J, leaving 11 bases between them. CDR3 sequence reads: CARSLADKSEAFF. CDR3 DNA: TGTGCCAGAAGCTTGGCCGACAAATCCGAAGCTTTCTTT.

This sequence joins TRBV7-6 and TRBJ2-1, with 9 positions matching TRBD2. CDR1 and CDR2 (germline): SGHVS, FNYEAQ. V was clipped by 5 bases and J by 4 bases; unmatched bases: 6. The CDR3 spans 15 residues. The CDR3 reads CASSRTSGPYNEQFF. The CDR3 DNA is TGTGCCAGCAGCCGAACTAGCGGGCCTTACAATGAGCAGTTCTTC.

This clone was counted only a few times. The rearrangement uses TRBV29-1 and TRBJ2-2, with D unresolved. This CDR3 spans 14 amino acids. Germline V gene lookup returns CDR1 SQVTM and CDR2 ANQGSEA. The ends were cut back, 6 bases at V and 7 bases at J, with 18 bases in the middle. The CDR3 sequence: CSVQTRARSGELFF. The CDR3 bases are TGCAGCGTCCAGACCCGCGCGCGGAGCGGGGAGCTGTTTTTT.

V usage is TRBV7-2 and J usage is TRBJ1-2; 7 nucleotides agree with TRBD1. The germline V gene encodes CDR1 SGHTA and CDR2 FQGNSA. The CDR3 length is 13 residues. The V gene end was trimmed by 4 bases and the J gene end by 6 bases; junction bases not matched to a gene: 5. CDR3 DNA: TGTGCCAGCAGCTATCGACAGGGACATGGCTACACCTTC. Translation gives CASSYRQGHGYTF.

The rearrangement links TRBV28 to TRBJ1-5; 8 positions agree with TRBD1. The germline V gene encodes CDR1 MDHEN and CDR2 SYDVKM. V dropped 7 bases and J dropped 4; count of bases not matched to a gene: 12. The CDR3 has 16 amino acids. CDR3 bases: TGTGCCAGCAATTCCCTGGGGACAGGAAGGAATCAGCCCCAGCATTTT. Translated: CASNSLGTGRNQPQHF.

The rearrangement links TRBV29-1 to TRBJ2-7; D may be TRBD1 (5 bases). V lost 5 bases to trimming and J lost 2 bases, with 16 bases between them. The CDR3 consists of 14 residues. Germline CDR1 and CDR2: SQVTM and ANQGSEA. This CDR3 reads CSVSPQGATYEQYF. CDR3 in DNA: TGCAGCGTTAGCCCCCAAGGGGCTACCTACGAGCAGTACTTC.

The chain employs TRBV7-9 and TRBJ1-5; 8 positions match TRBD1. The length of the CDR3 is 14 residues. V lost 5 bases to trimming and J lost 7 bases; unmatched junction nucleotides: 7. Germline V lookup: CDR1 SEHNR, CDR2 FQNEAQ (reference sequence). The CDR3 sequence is CASSQTTGDQPQHF. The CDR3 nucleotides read TGTGCCAGCAGCCAAACGACAGGGGACCAGCCCCAGCATTTT.

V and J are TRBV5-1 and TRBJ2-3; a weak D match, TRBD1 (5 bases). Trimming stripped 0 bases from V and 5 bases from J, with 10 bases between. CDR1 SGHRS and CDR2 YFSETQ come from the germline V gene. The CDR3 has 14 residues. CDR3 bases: TGCGCCAGCAGCTTGGAGGGGTTCGAAGATACGCAGTATTTT. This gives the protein CASSLEGFEDTQYF.

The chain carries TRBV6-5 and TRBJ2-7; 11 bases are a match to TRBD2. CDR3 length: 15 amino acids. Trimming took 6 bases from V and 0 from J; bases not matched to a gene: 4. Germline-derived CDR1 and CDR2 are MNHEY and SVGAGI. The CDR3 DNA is TGTGCCAGCAGGCCGGGACTAGCGGACTCCTACGAGCAGTACTTC. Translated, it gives CASRPGLADSYEQYF.

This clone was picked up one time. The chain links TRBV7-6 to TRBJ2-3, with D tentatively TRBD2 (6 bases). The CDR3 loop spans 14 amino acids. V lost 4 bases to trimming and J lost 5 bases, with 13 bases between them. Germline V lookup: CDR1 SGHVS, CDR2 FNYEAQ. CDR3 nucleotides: TGTGCCAGCAGCTCGGGACTTGGTGGAGATACGCAGTATTTT. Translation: CASSSGLGGDTQYF.

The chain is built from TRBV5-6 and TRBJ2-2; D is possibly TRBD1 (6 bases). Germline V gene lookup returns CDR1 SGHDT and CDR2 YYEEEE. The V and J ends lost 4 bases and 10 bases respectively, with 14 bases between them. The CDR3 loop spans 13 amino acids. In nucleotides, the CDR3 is TGTGCCAGCAGCACGGGGACACCTAAGGAGCTGTTTTTT. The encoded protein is CASSTGTPKELFF.

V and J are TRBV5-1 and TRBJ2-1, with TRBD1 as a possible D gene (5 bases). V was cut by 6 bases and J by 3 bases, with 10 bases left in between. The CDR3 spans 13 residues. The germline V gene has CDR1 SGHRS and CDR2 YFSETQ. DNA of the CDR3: TGCGCCAGCAAGACAGAGAACTACAATGAGCAGTTCTTC. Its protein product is CASKTENYNEQFF.

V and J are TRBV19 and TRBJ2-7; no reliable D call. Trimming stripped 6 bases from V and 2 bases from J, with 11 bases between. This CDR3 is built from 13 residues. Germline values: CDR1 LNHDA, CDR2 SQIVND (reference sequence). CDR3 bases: TGTGCCAGTAGCCCCGCCGTAACCTACGAGCAGTACTTC. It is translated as CASSPAVTYEQYF.

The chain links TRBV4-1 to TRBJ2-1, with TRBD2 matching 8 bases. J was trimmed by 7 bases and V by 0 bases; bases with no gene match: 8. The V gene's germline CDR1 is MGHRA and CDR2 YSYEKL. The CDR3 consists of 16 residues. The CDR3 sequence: CASSQDTGGRRNEQFF. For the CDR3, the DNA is TGCGCCAGCAGCCAAGATACTGGCGGGAGGAGGAATGAGCAGTTCTTC.

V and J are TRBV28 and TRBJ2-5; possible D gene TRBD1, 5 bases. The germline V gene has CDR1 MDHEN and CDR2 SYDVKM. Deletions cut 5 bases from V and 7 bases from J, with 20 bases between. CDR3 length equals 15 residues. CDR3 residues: CASSPQPTGPPTQYF. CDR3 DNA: TGTGCCAGCAGTCCGCAACCTACAGGCCCTCCGACCCAGTACTTC.

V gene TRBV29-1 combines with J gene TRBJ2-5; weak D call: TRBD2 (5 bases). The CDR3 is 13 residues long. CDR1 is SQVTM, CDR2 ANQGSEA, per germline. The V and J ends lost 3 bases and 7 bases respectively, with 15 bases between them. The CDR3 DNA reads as TGCAGCGTTGAGCGAACCCTAGAGGGGACCCAGTACTTC. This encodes CSVERTLEGTQYF.

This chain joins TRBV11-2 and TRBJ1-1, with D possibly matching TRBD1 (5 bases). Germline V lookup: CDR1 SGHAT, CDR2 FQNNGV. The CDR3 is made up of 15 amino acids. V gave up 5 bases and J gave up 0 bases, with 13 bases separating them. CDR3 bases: TGTGCCAGCAGCCGCCAGACAGTACTGAACACTGAAGCTTTCTTT. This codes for CASSRQTVLNTEAFF.

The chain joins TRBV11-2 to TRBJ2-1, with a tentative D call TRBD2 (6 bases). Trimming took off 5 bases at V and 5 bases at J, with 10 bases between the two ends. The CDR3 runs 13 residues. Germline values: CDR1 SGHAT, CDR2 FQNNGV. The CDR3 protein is CASSLLAHNEQFF. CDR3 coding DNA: TGTGCCAGCAGCCTACTAGCCCACAATGAGCAGTTCTTC. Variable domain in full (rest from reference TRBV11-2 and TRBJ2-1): EAGVAQSPRYKIIEKRQSVAFWCNPISGHATLYWYQQILGQGPKLLIQFQNNGVVDDSQLPKDRFSAERLKGVDSTLKIQPAKLEDSAVYLCASSLLAHNEQFFGPGTRLTVL.

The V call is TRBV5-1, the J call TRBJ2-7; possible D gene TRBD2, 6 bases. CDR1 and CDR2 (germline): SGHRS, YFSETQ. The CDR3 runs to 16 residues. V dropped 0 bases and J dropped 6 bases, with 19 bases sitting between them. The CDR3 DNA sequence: TGCGCCAGCAGCTTGGGAACTAGCTATAATCAGGCCGAGCAGTACTTC. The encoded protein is CASSLGTSYNQAEQYF.

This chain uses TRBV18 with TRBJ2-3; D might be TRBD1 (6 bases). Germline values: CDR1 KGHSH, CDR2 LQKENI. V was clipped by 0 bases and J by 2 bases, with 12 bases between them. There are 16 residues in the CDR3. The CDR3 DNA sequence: TGTGCCAGCTCACCACCAAGGCCAGGGGACACAGATACGCAGTATTTT. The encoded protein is CASSPPRPGDTDTQYF.

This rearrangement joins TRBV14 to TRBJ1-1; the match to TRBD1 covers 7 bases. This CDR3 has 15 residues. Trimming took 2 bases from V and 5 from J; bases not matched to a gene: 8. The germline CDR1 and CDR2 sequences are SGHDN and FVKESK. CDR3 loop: CASSQKTGVWTEAFF. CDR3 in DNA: TGTGCCAGCAGCCAAAAAACAGGGGTCTGGACTGAAGCTTTCTTT.

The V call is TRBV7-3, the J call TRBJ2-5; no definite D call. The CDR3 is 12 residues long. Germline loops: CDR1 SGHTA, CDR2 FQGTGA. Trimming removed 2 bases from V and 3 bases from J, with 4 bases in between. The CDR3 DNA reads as TGTGCCAGCAGCTTATCAGAAGAGACCCAGTACTTC. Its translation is CASSLSEETQYF.

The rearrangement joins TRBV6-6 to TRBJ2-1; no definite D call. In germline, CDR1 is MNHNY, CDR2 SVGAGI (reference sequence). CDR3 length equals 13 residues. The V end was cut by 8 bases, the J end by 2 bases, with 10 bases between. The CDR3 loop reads CASGSSTYNEQFF. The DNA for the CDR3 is TGTGCCAGCGGCAGTAGTACCTACAATGAGCAGTTCTTC.

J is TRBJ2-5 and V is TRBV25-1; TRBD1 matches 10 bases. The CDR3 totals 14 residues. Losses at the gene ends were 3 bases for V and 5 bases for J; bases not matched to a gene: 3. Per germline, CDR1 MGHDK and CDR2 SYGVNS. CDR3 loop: CASSEGQGWETQYF. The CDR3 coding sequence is TGTGCCAGCAGTGAGGGACAGGGGTGGGAGACCCAGTACTTC.

CDR3 region: CASSAILPGSGANVLTF. The CDR3 DNA reads as TGTGCCAGCAGTGCTATTCTTCCGGGCTCTGGGGCCAACGTCCTGACTTTC. This chain uses TRBV2 with TRBJ2-6; D is ambiguous. The CDR3 totals 17 residues. V dropped 4 bases and J dropped 0 bases, with 13 bases sitting between them. Germline V CDR1 and CDR2: SNHLY, FYNNEI. The whole variable domain, remainder taken from reference TRBV2 and TRBJ2-6, is EPEVTQTPSHQVTQMGQEVILRCVPISNHLYFYWYRQILGQKVEFLVSFYNNEISEKSEIFDDQFSVERPDGSNFTLKIRSTKLEDSAMYFCASSAILPGSGANVLTFGAGSRLTVL.

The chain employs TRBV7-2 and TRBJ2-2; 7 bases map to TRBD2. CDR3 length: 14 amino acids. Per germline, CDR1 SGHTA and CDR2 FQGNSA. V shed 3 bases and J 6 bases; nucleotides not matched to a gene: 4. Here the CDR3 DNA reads TGTGCCAGCAGCTTCTCGACTAGCCCCGGGGAGCTGTTTTTT. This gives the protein CASSFSTSPGELFF.